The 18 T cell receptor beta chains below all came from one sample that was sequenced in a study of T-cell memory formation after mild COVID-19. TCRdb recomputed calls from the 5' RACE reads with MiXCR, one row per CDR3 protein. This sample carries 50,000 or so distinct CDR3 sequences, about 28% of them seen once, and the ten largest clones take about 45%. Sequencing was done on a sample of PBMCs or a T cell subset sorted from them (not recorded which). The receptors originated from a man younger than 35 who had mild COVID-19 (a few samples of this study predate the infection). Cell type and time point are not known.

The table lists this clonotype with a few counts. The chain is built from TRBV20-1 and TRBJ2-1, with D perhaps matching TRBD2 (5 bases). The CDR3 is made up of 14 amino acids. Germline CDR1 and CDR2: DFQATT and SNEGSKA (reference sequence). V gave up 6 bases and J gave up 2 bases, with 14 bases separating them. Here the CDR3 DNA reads TGCAGTGCGCCCACTAGTTTCCCCTACAATGAGCAGTTCTTC. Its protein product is CSAPTSFPYNEQFF.

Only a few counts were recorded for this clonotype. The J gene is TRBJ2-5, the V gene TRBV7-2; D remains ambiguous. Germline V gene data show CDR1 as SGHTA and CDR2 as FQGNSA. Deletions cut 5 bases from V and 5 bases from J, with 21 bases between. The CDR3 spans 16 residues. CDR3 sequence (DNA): TGTGCCAGCAGCAATCCAGACCCAAGCCCCCTCGAGACCCAGTACTTC. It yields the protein CASSNPDPSPLETQYF.

CDR3 amino acids: CASRSGANVLTF. Written as DNA, the CDR3 is TGTGCCAGCAGGTCTGGGGCCAACGTCCTGACTTTC. The chain employs TRBV7-9 and TRBJ2-6; D unresolved. Germline CDR1 is SEHNR and CDR2 is FQNEAQ (reference sequence). With 6 bases removed from V and 1 base from J, the gap between germline ends came to 1 base. CDR3 length: 12 amino acids.

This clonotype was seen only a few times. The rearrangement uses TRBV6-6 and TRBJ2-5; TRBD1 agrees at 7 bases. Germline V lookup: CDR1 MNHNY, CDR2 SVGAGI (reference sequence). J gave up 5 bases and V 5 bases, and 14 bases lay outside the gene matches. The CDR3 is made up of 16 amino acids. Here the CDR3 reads CASSKGQSISLETQYF. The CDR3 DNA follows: TGTGCCAGCAGTAAGGGACAGTCAATCTCCCTTGAGACCCAGTACTTC.

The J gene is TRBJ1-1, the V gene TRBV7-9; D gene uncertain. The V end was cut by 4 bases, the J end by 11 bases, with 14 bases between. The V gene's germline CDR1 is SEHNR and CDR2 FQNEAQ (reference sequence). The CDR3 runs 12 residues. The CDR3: CASSSSSRWAFF. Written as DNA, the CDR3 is TGTGCCAGCAGCTCCTCCTCACGTTGGGCTTTCTTT.

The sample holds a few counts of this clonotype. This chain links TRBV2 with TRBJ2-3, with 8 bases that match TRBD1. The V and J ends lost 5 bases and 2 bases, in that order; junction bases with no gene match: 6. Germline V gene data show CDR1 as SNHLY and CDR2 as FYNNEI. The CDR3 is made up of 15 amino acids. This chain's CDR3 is CASSFDRGPTDTQYF. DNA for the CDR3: TGTGCCAGCAGTTTCGACAGGGGCCCCACAGATACGCAGTATTTT. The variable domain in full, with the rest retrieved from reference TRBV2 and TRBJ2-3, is EPEVTQTPSHQVTQMGQEVILRCVPISNHLYFYWYRQILGQKVEFLVSFYNNEISEKSEIFDDQFSVERPDGSNFTLKIRSTKLEDSAMYFCASSFDRGPTDTQYFGPGTRLTVL.

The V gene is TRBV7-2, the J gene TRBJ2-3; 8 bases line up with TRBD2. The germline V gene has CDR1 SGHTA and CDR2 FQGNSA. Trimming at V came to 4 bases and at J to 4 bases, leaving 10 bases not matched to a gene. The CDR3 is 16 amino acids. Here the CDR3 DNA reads TGTGCCAGCAGCTCTCCGACTAGCGTGGAATCAGATACGCAGTATTTT. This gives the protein CASSSPTSVESDTQYF. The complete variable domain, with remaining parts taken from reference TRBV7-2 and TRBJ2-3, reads GAGVSQSPSNKVTEKGKDVELRCDPISGHTALYWYRQSLGQGLEFLIYFQGNSAPDKSGLPSDRFSAERTGGSVSTLTIQRTQQEDSAVYLCASSSPTSVESDTQYFGPGTRLTVL.

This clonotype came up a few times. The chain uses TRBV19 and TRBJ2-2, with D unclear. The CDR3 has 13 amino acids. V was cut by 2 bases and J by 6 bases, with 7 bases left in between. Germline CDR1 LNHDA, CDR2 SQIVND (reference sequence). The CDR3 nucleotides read TGTGCCAGTAGTATATCCGTTGCCGGGGAGCTGTTTTTT. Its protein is CASSISVAGELFF.

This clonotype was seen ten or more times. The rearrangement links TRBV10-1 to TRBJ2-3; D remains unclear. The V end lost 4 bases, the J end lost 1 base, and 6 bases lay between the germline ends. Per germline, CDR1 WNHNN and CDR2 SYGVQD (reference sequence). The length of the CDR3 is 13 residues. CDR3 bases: TGCGCCAGCAGTGCAAGCGGCACAGATACGCAGTATTTT. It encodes CASSASGTDTQYF.

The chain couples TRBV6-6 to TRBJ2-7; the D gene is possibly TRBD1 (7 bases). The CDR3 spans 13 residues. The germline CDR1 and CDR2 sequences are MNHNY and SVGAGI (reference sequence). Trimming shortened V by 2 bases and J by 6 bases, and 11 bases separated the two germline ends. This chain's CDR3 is CASSYGGGGEQYF. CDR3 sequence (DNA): TGTGCCAGCAGTTACGGAGGGGGCGGCGAGCAGTACTTC.

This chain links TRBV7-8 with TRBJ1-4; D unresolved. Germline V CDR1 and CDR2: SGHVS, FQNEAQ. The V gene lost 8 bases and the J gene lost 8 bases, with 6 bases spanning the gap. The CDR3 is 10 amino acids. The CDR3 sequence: CASFGEKLFF. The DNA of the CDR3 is TGTGCCAGCTTTGGGGAAAAACTGTTTTTT.

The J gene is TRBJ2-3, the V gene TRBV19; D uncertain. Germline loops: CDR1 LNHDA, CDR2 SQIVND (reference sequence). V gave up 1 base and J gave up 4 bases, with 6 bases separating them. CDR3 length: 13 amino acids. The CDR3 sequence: CASSIARPDTQYF. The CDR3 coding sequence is TGTGCCAGTAGTATAGCTAGGCCAGATACGCAGTATTTT.

The CDR3 reads CASSQQGALGTEAFF. The CDR3 DNA follows: TGTGCCAGCAGCCAACAGGGGGCATTGGGAACTGAAGCTTTCTTT. The chain employs TRBV14 and TRBJ1-1, with TRBD1 matching over 8 bases. The V gene's germline CDR1 is SGHDN and CDR2 FVKESK. With 2 bases clipped from V and 5 bases from J, the junction kept 7 bases outside the gene matches. CDR3 length: 15 amino acids.

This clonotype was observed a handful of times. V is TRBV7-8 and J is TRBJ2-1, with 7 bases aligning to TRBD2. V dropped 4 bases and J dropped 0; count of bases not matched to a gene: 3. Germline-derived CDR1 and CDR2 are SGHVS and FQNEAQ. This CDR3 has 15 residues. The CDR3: CASSSRGSSYNEQFF. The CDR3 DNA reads TGTGCCAGCAGCTCGCGGGGGAGCTCCTACAATGAGCAGTTCTTC.

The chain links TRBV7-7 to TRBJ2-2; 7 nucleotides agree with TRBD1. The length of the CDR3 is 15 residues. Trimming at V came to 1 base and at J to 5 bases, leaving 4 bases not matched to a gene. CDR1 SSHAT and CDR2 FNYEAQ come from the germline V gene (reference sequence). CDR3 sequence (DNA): TGTGCCAGCAGCTTAGATCACAGGGGAACCGGGGAGCTGTTTTTT. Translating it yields CASSLDHRGTGELFF.

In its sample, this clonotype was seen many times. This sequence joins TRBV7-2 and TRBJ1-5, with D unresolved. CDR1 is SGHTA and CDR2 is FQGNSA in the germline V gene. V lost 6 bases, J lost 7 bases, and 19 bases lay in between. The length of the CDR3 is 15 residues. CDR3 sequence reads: CASSPEGRPRQPQHF. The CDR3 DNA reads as TGTGCCAGCAGTCCGGAGGGCAGGCCAAGGCAGCCCCAGCATTTT.

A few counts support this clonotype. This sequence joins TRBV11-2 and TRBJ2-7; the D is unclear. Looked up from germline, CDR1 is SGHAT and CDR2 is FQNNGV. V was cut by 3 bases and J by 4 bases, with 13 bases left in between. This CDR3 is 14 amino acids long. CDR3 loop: CASSFYRGTYEQYV. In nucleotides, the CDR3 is TGTGCCAGCAGCTTTTACCGCGGAACATACGAGCAGTACGTC.

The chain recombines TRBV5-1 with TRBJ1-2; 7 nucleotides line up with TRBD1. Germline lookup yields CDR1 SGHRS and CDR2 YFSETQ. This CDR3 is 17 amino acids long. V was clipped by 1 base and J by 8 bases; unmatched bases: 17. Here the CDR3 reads CASSLPTGEQSPRGYTF. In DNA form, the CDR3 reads TGCGCCAGCAGCTTGCCCACAGGGGAGCAGAGCCCAAGGGGCTACACCTTC. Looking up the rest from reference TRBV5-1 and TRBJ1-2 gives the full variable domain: KAGVTQTPRYLIKTRGQQVTLSCSPISGHRSVSWYQQTPGQGLQFLFEYFSETQRNKGNFPGRFSGRQFSNSRSEMNVSTLELGDSALYLCASSLPTGEQSPRGYTFGSGTRLTVV.